The 12 T cell receptor beta chains below come from one sample, sequenced in a study of response to subunit inactivated influenza vaccine. Each CDR3 protein gets one entry after TCRdb re-called the RT-PCR reads with MiXCR. The table has under 500,000 distinct CDR3 sequences, approximately 11% seen once. Sequencing was performed on PBMCs from blood, taken 45 days after vaccination. All receptors derive from a man aged 45-65 years who received an inactivated influenza vaccine.

This clonotype was picked up many times. This chain joins TRBV3-1 and TRBJ2-7, with no clear D. The CDR3 extends over 14 amino acids. In germline, CDR1 is LGHDT, CDR2 YNNKEL (reference sequence). V was cut by 0 bases and J by 3 bases, with 9 bases left in between. The CDR3 loop reads CASSQDVNSYEQYF. The CDR3 bases are TGTGCCAGCAGCCAAGATGTCAACAGCTACGAGCAGTACTTC.

This clonotype turned up a few times. V gene TRBV5-4 combines with J gene TRBJ2-5; TRBD2 agrees at 14 bases. V gave up 2 bases and J gave up 0 bases; unmatched junction bases: 3. This CDR3 contains 17 residues. Germline V gene lookup returns CDR1 SGHNT and CDR2 YYREEE (reference sequence). The CDR3 here is CASSFGLAGGNQETQYF. The DNA of the CDR3 is TGTGCCAGCAGCTTCGGACTAGCGGGGGGTAACCAAGAGACCCAGTACTTC.

In this sample, this clonotype turned up a few times. This chain links TRBV5-5 with TRBJ2-2; D is unresolved. The length of the CDR3 is 13 residues. The germline CDR1 and CDR2 sequences are SGHKS and YYEKEE (reference sequence). Trimming removed 4 bases at V and 5 bases at J, with 9 bases between. Here the CDR3 reads CASSREQTGELFF. In nucleotides, the CDR3 is TGTGCCAGCAGCCGAGAACAGACCGGGGAGCTGTTTTTT.

This rearrangement joins TRBV19 to TRBJ1-1; D gene unclear. This CDR3 comprises 14 residues. Trimming took 6 bases from V and 3 from J, leaving 14 bases between them. Germline V gene data show CDR1 as LNHDA and CDR2 as SQIVND (reference sequence). CDR3 nucleotide sequence: TGTGCCAGTAGGGACCGAAAGGCGTACACTGAAGCTTTCTTT. Amino acid sequence: CASRDRKAYTEAFF.

The rearrangement links TRBV7-3 to TRBJ2-2; D may match TRBD1 or TRBD2 (6 bases each). The CDR3 runs to 14 residues. Germline lookup yields CDR1 SGHTA and CDR2 FQGTGA. Trimming stripped 5 bases from V and 4 bases from J, with 11 bases between. The CDR3 spells CASSPRGATGELFF. CDR3 DNA sequence: TGTGCCAGCAGCCCGAGGGGGGCCACCGGGGAGCTGTTTTTT.

This clonotype showed up just a few times. V is TRBV11-2 and J is TRBJ2-7, with 12 bases aligning to TRBD2. Germline CDR1 SGHAT, CDR2 FQNNGV. The CDR3 sequence is 19 residues long. J lost 3 bases, V lost 5 bases, and 17 bases had no gene match. The CDR3 sequence is CASSPDRGRTSGKLYEQYF. In DNA form, the CDR3 reads TGTGCCAGCAGCCCTGACAGGGGACGGACTAGCGGGAAGCTCTACGAGCAGTACTTC.

The chain couples TRBV12-3 or TRBV12-4 to TRBJ2-5; 10 positions agree with TRBD1. V shed 5 bases, J shed 2 bases, and the junction held 5 bases outside the gene matches. There are 15 residues in the CDR3. The CDR3 DNA reads TGTGCCAGCAGTCACGGGACAGGGGATCAAGAGACCCAGTACTTC. Translation: CASSHGTGDQETQYF.

The chain carries TRBV10-3 and TRBJ2-1; perhaps TRBD1 as D (5 bases). Looked up from germline, CDR1 is ENHRY and CDR2 is SYGVKD. The CDR3 is 16 residues long. V shed 4 bases and J shed 0 bases, with 13 bases lying between them. CDR3 nucleotide sequence: TGTGCCATCAGTGGGCAGGGCGAAGGCTCCTACAATGAGCAGTTCTTC. Protein product: CAISGQGEGSYNEQFF.

The V call is TRBV6-2 or TRBV6-3, the J call TRBJ1-5, with D uncertain. Trimming cost V 7 bases and J 3 bases, with 10 bases left between them. Germline CDR1 and CDR2: MNHEY and SVGEGT. The CDR3 contains 13 residues. The CDR3 region is CASMQSNNQPQHF. DNA for the CDR3: TGTGCCAGCATGCAGAGCAACAATCAGCCCCAGCATTTT.

This clonotype was found a few times. The V and J genes are TRBV11-2 and TRBJ2-1; D is unclear. The germline V gene encodes CDR1 SGHAT and CDR2 FQNNGV. The CDR3 loop spans 13 amino acids. The V and J ends lost 1 base and 7 bases respectively, with 8 bases between them. CDR3 loop: CASSLGPVNEQFF. The CDR3 nucleotides read TGTGCCAGCAGCTTAGGGCCGGTAAATGAGCAGTTCTTC.

The table lists this clonotype with a few counts. The chain links TRBV6-2 or TRBV6-3 to TRBJ2-5; TRBD1 agrees at 7 bases. With V trimmed by 2 bases and J by 5 bases, 5 bases remained unmatched. Germline V gives CDR1 MNHEY, CDR2 SVGEGT. This CDR3 region has 14 residues. The CDR3: CASSYTGARETQYF. The DNA of the CDR3 is TGTGCCAGCAGTTACACAGGGGCCAGGGAGACCCAGTACTTC.

This clonotype showed up many times. The gene calls are TRBV24-1 and TRBJ2-7, with TRBD1 matching 8 bases. This CDR3 is built from 15 residues. V shed 9 bases, J shed 5 bases, and the junction held 14 bases outside the gene matches. CDR1 KGHDR and CDR2 SFDVKD come from the germline V gene. CDR3 coding DNA: TGTGCCACCGGAGAACGTGGGACAGGCGGTGACGAGCAGTACTTC. Protein product: CATGERGTGGDEQYF.